The clone carrying this T cell receptor beta chain was observed a few times. What it binds is not known. This CDR3 has 15 amino acids. Looked up from germline, CDR1 is SGDLS and CDR2 is YYNGEE. Trimming took off 0 bases at V and 4 bases at J, with 13 bases between the two ends. The record originates from a study of cytomegalovirus exposure and HLA in healthy donors. The PCR was carried out with 60 Vbeta primers and 13 Jbeta primers. TCRdb's copy holds only in-frame clones and misses some; the assay was immunoSEQ multiplex PCR. The sample has under 150,000 clones; about 60% are singletons. General study results and limits: Later analysis placed DRB1 highest and HLA-C lowest in TCR association rates, which differed by HLA locus. Listed as cytomegalovirus-associated were approximately 160 TCR beta chains. As was reported, the classifier diagnosed cytomegalovirus status with high specificity and sensitivity. In a later analysis, TCR beta V- and J-gene trimming was associated with a missense DCLRE1C variant.

Sample: PBMCs. The chain couples TRBV9 to TRBJ2-5, with D unresolved. The clonotype comes from a man aged 35 to 55 in good health and CMV-seropositive. The CDR3 DNA reads as TGTGCCAGCAGCGTAGCCCCGGGTACGGGAGAGACCCAGTACTTC. Translation gives CASSVAPGTGETQYF.